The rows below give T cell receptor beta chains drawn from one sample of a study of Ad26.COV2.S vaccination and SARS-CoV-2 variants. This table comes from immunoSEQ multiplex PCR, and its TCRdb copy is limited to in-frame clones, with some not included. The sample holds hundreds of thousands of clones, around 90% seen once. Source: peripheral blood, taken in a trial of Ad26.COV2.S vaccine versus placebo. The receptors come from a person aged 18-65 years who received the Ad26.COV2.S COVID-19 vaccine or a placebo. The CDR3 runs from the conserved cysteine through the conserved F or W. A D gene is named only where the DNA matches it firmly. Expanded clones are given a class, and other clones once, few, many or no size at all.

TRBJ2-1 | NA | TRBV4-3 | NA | CASSLTGYNEQFF | TGCGCCAGCAGCCTCACAGGGTACAATGAGCAGTTCTTC
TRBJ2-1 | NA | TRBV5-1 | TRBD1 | CASSLVGPGGDDEQFF | TGCGCCAGCAGCTTGGTGGGGCCAGGGGGCGACGATGAGCAGTTCTTC
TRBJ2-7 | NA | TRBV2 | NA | CASNPGDYEQYF | TGTGCCAGCAACCCAGGGGACTACGAGCAGTACTTC
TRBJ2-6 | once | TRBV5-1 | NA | CASSAGYSGANVLTF | TGCGCCAGCAGCGCCGGCTACTCTGGGGCCAACGTCCTGACTTTC
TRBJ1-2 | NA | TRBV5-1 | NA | CASSGGGTQSFYTF | TGCGCCAGCAGCGGCGGCGGGACACAATCCTTCTACACCTTC
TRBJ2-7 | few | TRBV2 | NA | CASSEALRTARKQYF | TGTGCCAGCAGTGAAGCGCTTAGGACGGCCAGGAAGCAGTACTTC
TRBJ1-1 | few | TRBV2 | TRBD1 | CASSRTGNTEAFF | TGTGCCAGCAGCCGGACAGGCAACACTGAAGCTTTCTTT
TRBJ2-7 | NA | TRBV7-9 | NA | CASSRTYEQYF | TGTGCCAGCAGCCGGACCTACGAGCAGTACTTC
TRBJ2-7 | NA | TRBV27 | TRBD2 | CASSRLGTSILSEQYF | TGTGCCAGCAGCCGACTGGGGACTAGTATTTTATCCGAGCAGTACTTC
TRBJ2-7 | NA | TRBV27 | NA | CASSLIWTTSYEQYF | TGTGCCAGCAGTTTAATTTGGACAACCTCCTACGAGCAGTACTTC
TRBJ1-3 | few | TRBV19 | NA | CASRGPSSGNTIYF | TGTGCCAGTAGGGGGCCGAGCTCTGGAAACACCATATATTTT
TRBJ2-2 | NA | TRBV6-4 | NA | CASSDGDTGELFF | TGTGCCAGCAGTGACGGGGACACCGGGGAGCTGTTTTTT
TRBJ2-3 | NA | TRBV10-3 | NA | CAISESETRQKASTDTQYF | TGTGCCATCAGTGAGTCCGAAACCAGACAGAAGGCTAGCACAGATACGCAGTATTTT
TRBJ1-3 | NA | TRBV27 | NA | CASSLLGAGNTIYF | TGTGCCAGCAGTTTACTGGGGGCTGGAAACACCATATATTTT
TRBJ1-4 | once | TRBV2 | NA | CASTPIATNEKLFF | TGTGCCAGCACACCAATTGCAACTAATGAAAAACTGTTTTTT
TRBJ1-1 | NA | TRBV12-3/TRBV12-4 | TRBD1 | CASSGTDGEAFF | TGTGCCAGCAGCGGGACAGACGGTGAAGCTTTCTTT
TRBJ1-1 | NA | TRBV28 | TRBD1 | CASSFLQGTGMNTEAFF | TGTGCCAGCAGTTTCCTACAGGGGACAGGGATGAACACTGAAGCTTTCTTT
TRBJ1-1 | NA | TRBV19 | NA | CASKDSNTEAFF | TGTGCCAGTAAGGACAGTAACACTGAAGCTTTCTTT
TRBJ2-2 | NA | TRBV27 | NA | CASSLNLRELFF | TGTGCCAGCAGTTTAAATCTACGGGAGCTGTTTTTT
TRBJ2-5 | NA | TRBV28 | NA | CASSLAGTKETQYF | TGTGCCAGCAGTTTAGCCGGGACCAAAGAGACCCAGTACTTC
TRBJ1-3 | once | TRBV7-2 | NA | CASSYAGGPFSGNTIYF | TGTGCCAGCAGCTATGCCGGGGGACCTTTCTCTGGAAACACCATATATTTT
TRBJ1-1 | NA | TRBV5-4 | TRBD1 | CASSKVTGGFTEAFF | TGTGCCAGCAGCAAAGTGACAGGGGGCTTCACTGAAGCTTTCTTT
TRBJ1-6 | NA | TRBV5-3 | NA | CARSGDTNSPLHF | TGTGCCAGAAGCGGTGACACGAATTCACCCCTCCACTTT
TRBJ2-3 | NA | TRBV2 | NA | CASSAWRGYTDTQYF | TGTGCCAGCAGTGCCTGGCGGGGATACACAGATACGCAGTATTTT
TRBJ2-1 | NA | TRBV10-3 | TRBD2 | CAITRGGSYNEQFF | TGTGCCATCACCCGGGGGGGGTCCTACAATGAGCAGTTCTTC
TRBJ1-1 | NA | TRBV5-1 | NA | CASSLVAWQKGGTEAFF | TGCGCCAGCAGCTTGGTTGCTTGGCAAAAGGGCGGGACTGAAGCTTTCTTT
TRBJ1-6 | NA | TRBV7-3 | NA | CASSLSGGSSPLHF | TGTGCCAGCAGCTTAAGTGGGGGGTCCTCACCCCTCCACTTT
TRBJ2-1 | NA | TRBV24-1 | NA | CATSDSTRSSYNEQFF | TGTGCCACCAGTGATTCCACTCGGAGCTCCTACAATGAGCAGTTCTTC
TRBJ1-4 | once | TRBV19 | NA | CASSKGAANEKLFF | TGTGCCAGTAGTAAGGGCGCAGCTAATGAAAAACTGTTTTTT
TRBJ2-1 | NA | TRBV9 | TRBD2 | CASSIWTSGDYNEQFF | TGTGCCAGCAGCATATGGACTAGCGGGGACTACAATGAGCAGTTCTTC
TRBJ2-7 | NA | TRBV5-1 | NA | CASSPQESEQYF | TGCGCCAGCAGCCCCCAGGAGAGCGAGCAGTACTTC
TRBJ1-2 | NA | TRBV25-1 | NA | CASSEYYGAVYGYTF | TGTGCCAGCAGTGAATATTATGGGGCAGTCTATGGCTACACCTTC
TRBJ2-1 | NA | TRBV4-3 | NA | CASSQDFYQGGAYNEQFF | TGCGCCAGCAGCCAAGATTTTTATCAGGGGGGTGCCTACAATGAGCAGTTCTTC
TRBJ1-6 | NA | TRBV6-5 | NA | CASSSTRSSSPLHF | TGTGCCAGCAGCTCGACAAGGAGTTCTTCACCCCTCCACTTT
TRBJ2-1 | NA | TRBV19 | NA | CASSKRDHPYNEQFF | TGTGCCAGTAGTAAGAGGGACCACCCCTACAATGAGCAGTTCTTC
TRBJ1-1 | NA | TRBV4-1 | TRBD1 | CASSHPPGQGWTEAFF | TGCGCCAGCAGCCACCCTCCGGGACAGGGCTGGACTGAAGCTTTCTTT
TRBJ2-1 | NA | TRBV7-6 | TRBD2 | CASSLFAGGNEQFF | TGTGCCAGCAGCTTATTTGCGGGGGGCAATGAGCAGTTCTTC
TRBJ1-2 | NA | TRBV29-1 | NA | CSVVGGGDTYGYTF | TGCAGCGTTGTCGGAGGGGGGGACACCTATGGCTACACCTTC
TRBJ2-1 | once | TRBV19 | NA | CASSIEGYSYNEQFF | TGTGCCAGTAGTATAGAGGGGTACTCCTACAATGAGCAGTTCTTC
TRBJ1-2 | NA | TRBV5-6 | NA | CASSLFLQGGGYTF | TGTGCCAGCAGCTTGTTTTTACAGGGCGGAGGCTACACCTTC
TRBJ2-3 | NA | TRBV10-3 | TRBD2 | CAISSRTSGYSTDTQYF | TGTGCCATCAGTAGCCGGACTAGCGGATATAGCACAGATACGCAGTATTTT
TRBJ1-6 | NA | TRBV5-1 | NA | CASSSRELNSPLHF | TGCGCCAGCAGCTCCAGGGAGTTGAATTCACCCCTCCACTTT
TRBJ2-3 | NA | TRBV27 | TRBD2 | CASSPDSLAGSSTDTQYF | TGTGCCAGCAGCCCTGATTCCCTAGCGGGGTCTTCCACAGATACGCAGTATTTT
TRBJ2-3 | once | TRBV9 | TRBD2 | CASSTTQRGTLDTQYF | TGTGCCAGCAGCACAACCCAGCGGGGGACCCTTGATACGCAGTATTTT
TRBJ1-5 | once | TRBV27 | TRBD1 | CASRGQGAQPQHF | TGTGCCAGCAGAGGACAGGGGGCTCAGCCCCAGCATTTT